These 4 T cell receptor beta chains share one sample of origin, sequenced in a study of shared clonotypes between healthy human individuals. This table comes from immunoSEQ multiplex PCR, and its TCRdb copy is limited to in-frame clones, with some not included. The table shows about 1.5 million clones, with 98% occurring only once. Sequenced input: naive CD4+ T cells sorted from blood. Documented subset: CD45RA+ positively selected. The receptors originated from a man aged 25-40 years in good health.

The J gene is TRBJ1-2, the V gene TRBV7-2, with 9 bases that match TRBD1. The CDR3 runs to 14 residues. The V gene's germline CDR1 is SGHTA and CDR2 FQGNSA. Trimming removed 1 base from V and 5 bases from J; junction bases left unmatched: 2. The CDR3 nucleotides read TGTGCCAGCAGCTTAGGGGGACAGGGATATGGCTACACCTTC. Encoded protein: CASSLGGQGYGYTF.

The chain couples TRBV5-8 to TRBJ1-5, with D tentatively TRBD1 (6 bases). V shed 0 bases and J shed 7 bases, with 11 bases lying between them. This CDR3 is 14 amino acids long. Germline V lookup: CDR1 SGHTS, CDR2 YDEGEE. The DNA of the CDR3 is TGTGCCAGCAGCTTGGCGGGGGGCCTACAGCCCCAGCATTTT. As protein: CASSLAGGLQPQHF.

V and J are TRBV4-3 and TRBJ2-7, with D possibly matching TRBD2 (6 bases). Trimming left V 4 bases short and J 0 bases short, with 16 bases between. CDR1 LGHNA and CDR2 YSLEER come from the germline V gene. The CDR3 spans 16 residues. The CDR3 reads CASSLYSGAGSYEQYF. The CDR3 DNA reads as TGCGCCAGCAGCCTCTATAGCGGAGCCGGCTCCTACGAGCAGTACTTC.

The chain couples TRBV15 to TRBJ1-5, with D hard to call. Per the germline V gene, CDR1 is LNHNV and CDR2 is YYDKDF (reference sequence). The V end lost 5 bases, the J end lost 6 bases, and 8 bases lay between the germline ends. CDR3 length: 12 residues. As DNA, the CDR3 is TGTGCCACCAGCTCAAACGGTCAGCCCCAGCATTTT. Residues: CATSSNGQPQHF.